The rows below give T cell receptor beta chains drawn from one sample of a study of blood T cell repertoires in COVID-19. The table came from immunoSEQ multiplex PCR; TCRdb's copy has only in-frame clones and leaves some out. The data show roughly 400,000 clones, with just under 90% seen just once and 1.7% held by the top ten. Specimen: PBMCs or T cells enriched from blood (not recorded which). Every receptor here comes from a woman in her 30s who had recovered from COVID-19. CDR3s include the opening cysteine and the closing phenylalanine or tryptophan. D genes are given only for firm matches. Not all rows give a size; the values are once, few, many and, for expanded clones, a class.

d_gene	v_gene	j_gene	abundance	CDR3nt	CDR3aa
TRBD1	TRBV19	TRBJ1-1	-	TGTGCCAGTAGTATATCCGGGACAGGGGGCATCCTGAACACTGAAGCTTTCTTT	CASSISGTGGILNTEAFF
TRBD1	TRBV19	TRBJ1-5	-	TGTGCCAGTAGGCAGACAGGGGGGGTTAATCAGCCCCAGCATTTT	CASRQTGGVNQPQHF
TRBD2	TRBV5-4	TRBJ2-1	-	TGTGCCAGCAGCCCCGGGACTAGCGGGAAGAACTACAATGAGCAGTTCTTC	CASSPGTSGKNYNEQFF
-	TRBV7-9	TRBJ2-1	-	TGTGCCAGCAAGATCGGGTCCTACAATGAGCAGTTCTTC	CASKIGSYNEQFF
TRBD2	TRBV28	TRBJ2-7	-	TGTGCCAGCAGCGCACCGGGAGGGCGGGCCTACGAGCAGTACTTC	CASSAPGGRAYEQYF
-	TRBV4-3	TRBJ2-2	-	TGCGCCAGCAGCACCCATCCCGGGGGGCCCGGGGAGCTGTTTTTT	CASSTHPGGPGELFF
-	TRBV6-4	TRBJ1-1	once	TGTGCCAGCAGTCCAAGGACTAACACTGAAGCTTTCTTT	CASSPRTNTEAFF
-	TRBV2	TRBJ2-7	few	TGTGCCAGCAGTGAGTACAGATTAAACTACGAGCAGTACTTC	CASSEYRLNYEQYF
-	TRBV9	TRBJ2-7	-	TGTGCCAGCAGCGTAGCGGCGGGCTACGAGCAGTACTTC	CASSVAAGYEQYF
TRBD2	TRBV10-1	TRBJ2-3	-	TGCGCCAGCAGTGACAGGACTAGCGGGCCTAGCACAGATACGCAGTATTTT	CASSDRTSGPSTDTQYF
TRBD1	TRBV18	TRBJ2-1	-	TGTGCCAGCTCACCACGGGGGACAGGGGACCCCAATGAGCAGTTCTTC	CASSPRGTGDPNEQFF
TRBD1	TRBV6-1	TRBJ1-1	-	TGTGCCAGCAGTGAAGCCACTCCAATCAACAGGGGCGGGAACACTGAAGCTTTCTTT	CASSEATPINRGGNTEAFF
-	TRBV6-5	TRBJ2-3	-	TGTGCCAGCAGTTCTCCTTTCACCGGGGATACGCAGTATTTT	CASSSPFTGDTQYF
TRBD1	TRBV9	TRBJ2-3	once	TGTGCCAGCACCAAACAGGGGTTGCCAGATACGCAGTATTTT	CASTKQGLPDTQYF
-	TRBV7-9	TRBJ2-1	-	TGTGCCAGCAGTTTCACCTACAATGAGCAGTTCTTC	CASSFTYNEQFF
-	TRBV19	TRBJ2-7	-	TGTGCCAGTAGTATAGTGGCAGAAGTATCCTACGAGCAGTACTTC	CASSIVAEVSYEQYF
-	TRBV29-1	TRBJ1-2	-	TGCAGCGTCGACCTACAGGGCATCTATGGCTACACCTTC	CSVDLQGIYGYTF
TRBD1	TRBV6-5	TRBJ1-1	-	TGTGCCAGCAGTCACGACAGGGTCAGGATCCAGGTCTTT	CASSHDRVRIQVF
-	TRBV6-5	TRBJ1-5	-	TGTGCCAGCAGACCAGGACAAAACAATCAGCCCCAGCATTTT	CASRPGQNNQPQHF
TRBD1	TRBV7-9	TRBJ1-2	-	TGTGCCAGCAGCCTTGGACAGGGGCTCTTCGGCTACACCTTC	CASSLGQGLFGYTF
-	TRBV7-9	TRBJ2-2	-	TGTGCCAGCAGCCAGGGGCTTCTCGGGGTGTTCACCGGGGAGCTGTTTTTT	CASSQGLLGVFTGELFF
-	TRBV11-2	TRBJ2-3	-	TGTGCCAGCACCCCCCCCGGCCGAGGAACAGATACGCAGTATTTT	CASTPPGRGTDTQYF
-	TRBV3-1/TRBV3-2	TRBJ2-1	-	TGTGCCAGCAGCCATCTTCTAGGTGGTAAATCCCATGAGCAGTTCTTC	CASSHLLGGKSHEQFF
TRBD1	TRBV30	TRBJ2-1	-	TGTGCCTGGAACAGGGGCCAGGGCAATGAGCAGTTCTTC	CAWNRGQGNEQFF
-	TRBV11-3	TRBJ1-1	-	TGTGCCAGCAGCTTAAGGGGTATGAACACTGAAGCTTTCTTT	CASSLRGMNTEAFF
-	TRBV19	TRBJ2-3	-	TGTGCCAGTACGAGCCGGGAAAGCACAGATACGCAGTATTTT	CASTSRESTDTQYF
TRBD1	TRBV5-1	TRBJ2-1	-	TGCGCCAGCAGCTCCGGACAGGGGGCGAATGAGCAGTTCTTC	CASSSGQGANEQFF
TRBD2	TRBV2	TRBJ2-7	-	TGTGCCAGCAGGGTAGGCCAGCGGGAGAGGAACGAGCAGTACTTC	CASRVGQRERNEQYF
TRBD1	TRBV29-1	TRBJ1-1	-	TGCAGCGTTGAGAGGGGGCCTGAAGCTTTCTTT	CSVERGPEAFF
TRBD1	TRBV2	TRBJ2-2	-	TGTGCCAGCTCCGCTAAGGGGACAGGAGGTACCGGGGAGCTGTTTTTT	CASSAKGTGGTGELFF
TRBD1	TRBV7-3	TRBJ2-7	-	TGTGCCAGCAGCGCAGCCGGGACAGGTCCCTACGAGCAGTACTTC	CASSAAGTGPYEQYF
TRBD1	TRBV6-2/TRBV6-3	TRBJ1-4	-	TGTGCCAGCAGTTGGGCCAGGACAGGGGCAAAACTGTTTTTT	CASSWARTGAKLFF
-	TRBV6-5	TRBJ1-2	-	TGTGCCAGCAGTTACTCCCGAATGGGCTCTTACTATGGCTACACCTTC	CASSYSRMGSYYGYTF
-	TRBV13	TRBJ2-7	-	TGTGCCAGCAGCTTAGCTAGGATGAGCTACGAGCAGTACTTC	CASSLARMSYEQYF
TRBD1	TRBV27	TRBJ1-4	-	TGTGCCAGCAGTTTTGGACAGGAGGTACAAAAACTGTTTTTT	CASSFGQEVQKLFF
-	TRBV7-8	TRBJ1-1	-	TGTGCCAGCAGCTTAATAGAGAACACTGAAGCTTTCTTT	CASSLIENTEAFF
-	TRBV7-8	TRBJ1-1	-	TGTGCCAGCAGCTTAGTGCAGGTCCCACCTGAAGCTTTCTTT	CASSLVQVPPEAFF
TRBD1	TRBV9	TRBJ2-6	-	TGTGCCAGCAGCAGCCGGGACAGGGTTGCTGGGGCCAACGTCCTGACTTTC	CASSSRDRVAGANVLTF
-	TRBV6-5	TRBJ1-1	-	TGTGCCAGCGGAGGGGTGAGGGCTGAAGCTTTCTTT	CASGGVRAEAFF
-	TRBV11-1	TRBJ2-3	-	TGTGCCAGCAGCTTTCTGGTGCGGGGCTGGGATACGCAGTATTTT	CASSFLVRGWDTQYF
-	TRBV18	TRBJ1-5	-	TGTGCCAGCTCACTCGGGGTTCAGCCCCAGCATTTT	CASSLGVQPQHF
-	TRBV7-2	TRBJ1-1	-	TGTGCCAGCAGCTTAGCTCGGTTGAACACTGAAGCTTTCTTT	CASSLARLNTEAFF
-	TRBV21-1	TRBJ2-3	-	TGTGCCAGCAGCAAAGTGAGTCGCGGGGGGGGCACAGATACGCAGTATTTT	CASSKVSRGGGTDTQYF
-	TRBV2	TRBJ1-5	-	TGTGCCAGCAGTGCGTCGCTACGAAATCAGCCCCAGCATTTT	CASSASLRNQPQHF
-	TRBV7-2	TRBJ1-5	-	TGTGCCAGCAGCTTAGTCACGGGAGTGAGCAATCAGCCCCAGCATTTT	CASSLVTGVSNQPQHF
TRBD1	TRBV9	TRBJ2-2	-	TGTGCCAGCAGCGGGAAGGGACAGGATATCACTTTGAGTCATCCCGGGGAGCTGTTTTTT	CASSGKGQDITLSHPGELFF